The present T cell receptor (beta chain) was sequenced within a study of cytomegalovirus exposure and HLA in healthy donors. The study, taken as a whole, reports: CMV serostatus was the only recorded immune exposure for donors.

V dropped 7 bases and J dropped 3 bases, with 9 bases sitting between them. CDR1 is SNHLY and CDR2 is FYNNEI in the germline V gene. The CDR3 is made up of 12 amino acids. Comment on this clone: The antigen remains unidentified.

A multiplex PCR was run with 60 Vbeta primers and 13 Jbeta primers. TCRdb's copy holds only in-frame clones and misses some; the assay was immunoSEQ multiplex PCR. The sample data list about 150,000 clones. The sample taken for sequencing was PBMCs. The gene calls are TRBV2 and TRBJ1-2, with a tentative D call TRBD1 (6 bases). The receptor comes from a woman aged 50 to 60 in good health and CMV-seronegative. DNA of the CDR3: TGTGCCAGCAACACAGGGTACTATGGCTACACCTTC. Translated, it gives CASNTGYYGYTF.